Below, 20 T cell receptor beta chains from the same sample are listed, as sequenced in a study of shared clonotypes between healthy human individuals. Profiled with immunoSEQ multiplex PCR; TCRdb holds only in-frame clones, not every one. The repertoire holds 650,000 to 750,000 clones, 72% seen once, with about 2% in the top ten. The sequencing sample was made of memory CD4+ T cells sorted from blood. As to subset: CD45RA-negative fraction. Receptor source: a woman younger than 45 in good health.

V gene TRBV6-6 combines with J gene TRBJ2-7; 9 positions agree with TRBD1. Germline CDR1 MNHNY, CDR2 SVGAGI (reference sequence). This CDR3 is built from 15 residues. J was trimmed by 5 bases and V by 9 bases; bases with no gene match: 14. This chain's CDR3 is CASHPGGTGSNEQYF. The DNA of the CDR3 is TGTGCCAGTCACCCGGGTGGGACAGGGTCCAACGAGCAGTACTTC.

The chain couples TRBV5-1 to TRBJ1-5, with D hard to call. Looked up from germline, CDR1 is SGHRS and CDR2 is YFSETQ. Trimming pared 7 bases from V and 5 bases from J, leaving 16 bases between. This CDR3 is built from 14 residues. The CDR3 reads CASLDIQSHQPQHF. CDR3 nucleotide sequence: TGCGCCAGCCTCGATATACAGAGCCATCAGCCCCAGCATTTT.

This CDR3 is CASSSEGSNTEAFF. CDR3 coding DNA: TGTGCCAGCAGTTCCGAGGGGAGCAACACTGAAGCTTTCTTT. The chain joins TRBV27 to TRBJ1-1; D is perhaps TRBD1 (5 bases). Germline values: CDR1 MNHEY, CDR2 SMNVEV (reference sequence). Between the trimmed V and J ends, which lost 4 bases and 2 bases, there was a span of 11 bases. The CDR3 runs to 14 residues.

This clone was found a few times. The V and J genes are TRBV2 and TRBJ2-7; D is possibly TRBD1 (7 bases). The V end lost 6 bases, the J end lost 6 bases, and 15 bases lay between the germline ends. Germline V gives CDR1 SNHLY, CDR2 FYNNEI. The CDR3 consists of 13 residues. The CDR3 sequence: CASREGQWVEQYF. CDR3 DNA sequence: TGTGCCAGCAGGGAGGGACAGTGGGTCGAGCAGTACTTC.

The table lists this clone with a few counts. The CDR3 is CASSFHLSGANVLTF. CDR3 sequence (DNA): TGTGCCAGCAGCTTCCACCTTTCTGGGGCCAACGTCCTGACTTTC. This chain connects TRBV7-8 to TRBJ2-6, with no clear D. The V and J ends lost 3 bases and 1 base respectively, with 7 bases between them. Germline-derived CDR1 and CDR2 are SGHVS and FQNEAQ. This CDR3 contains 15 residues.

The chain is built from TRBV19 and TRBJ2-6; D call uncertain. This CDR3 spans 16 amino acids. The V and J ends lost 7 bases and 0 bases respectively, with 13 bases between them. Germline V CDR1 and CDR2: LNHDA, SQIVND (reference sequence). CDR3 in amino acids: CASNSVKTSGANVLTF. The CDR3, as DNA: TGTGCCAGTAATTCCGTGAAAACCTCTGGGGCCAACGTCCTGACTTTC.

V and J are TRBV7-3 and TRBJ2-1; 9 bases match TRBD1. The CDR3 spans 15 residues. The trim removed 1 base at V and 10 bases at J, leaving 8 bases unmatched. Germline V gene data show CDR1 as SGHTA and CDR2 as FQGTGA. CDR3: CASSLNRGPQYEQFF. As DNA, the CDR3 is TGTGCCAGCAGCTTAAACAGGGGGCCCCAGTACGAGCAGTTCTTC.

The rearrangement links TRBV25-1 to TRBJ2-4, with 8 nucleotides matching TRBD1. The CDR3 extends over 16 amino acids. In germline, CDR1 is MGHDK, CDR2 SYGVNS. Losses at the gene ends were 2 bases for V and 1 base for J; bases not matched to a gene: 4. The CDR3 nucleotides read TGTGCCAGCAGTGAAGTGACAGGGGAGGCCAAAAACATTCAGTACTTC. Its translation is CASSEVTGEAKNIQYF.

The chain has TRBV6-1 and TRBJ2-4; no definite D call. From germline, CDR1 is MNHNS and CDR2 SASEGT. The CDR3 runs 12 residues. V was shortened by 2 bases and J by 6 bases, with 5 bases between the two germline ends. The CDR3: CASSELGNIQYF. CDR3 coding DNA: TGTGCCAGCAGTGAACTGGGAAACATTCAGTACTTC.

This clone has only one observation. The chain has TRBV28 and TRBJ2-3, with D possibly being TRBD1 (5 bases). This CDR3 contains 15 residues. The germline V gene has CDR1 MDHEN and CDR2 SYDVKM. Trimming left V 7 bases short and J 2 bases short, with 16 bases between. Written as DNA, the CDR3 is TGTGCCAGCACTTGGGGCCAGGTTGACACAGATACGCAGTATTTT. It yields the protein CASTWGQVDTDTQYF.

This rearrangement joins TRBV5-1 to TRBJ1-5; unclear D gene. CDR3 length: 14 amino acids. V was trimmed by 1 base and J by 5 bases, leaving 10 bases between them. CDR1 is SGHRS and CDR2 is YFSETQ in the germline V gene. The CDR3 loop reads CASSLTGFDQPQHF. The CDR3 DNA is TGCGCCAGCAGCTTGACGGGTTTCGATCAGCCCCAGCATTTT.

The V gene is TRBV10-2, the J gene TRBJ2-3, with D possibly being TRBD2 (5 bases). CDR1 and CDR2 from the germline V gene are WSHSY and SAAADI. V was clipped by 10 bases and J by 2 bases, with 19 bases between them. The CDR3 runs to 15 residues. CDR3 nucleotides: TGCGCCACCCGGAGAGGGAATGGGCACACAGATACGCAGTATTTT. Amino acid sequence: CATRRGNGHTDTQYF.

This clone has just a few counts. The gene calls are TRBV15 and TRBJ2-7, with 9 nucleotides matching TRBD1. Losses at the gene ends were 5 bases for V and 1 base for J; bases not matched to a gene: 6. The CDR3 contains 15 residues. Germline V gene sequence: CDR1 LNHNV, CDR2 YYDKDF (reference sequence). This chain's CDR3 is CATSGTGTGSYEQYF. The CDR3 bases are TGTGCCACCAGCGGAACCGGGACAGGGTCCTACGAGCAGTACTTC.

J is TRBJ2-7 and V is TRBV6-1; TRBD2 matches at 7 bases. The germline gives CDR1 MNHNS, CDR2 SASEGT. The V and J ends lost 7 bases and 3 bases, in that order; junction bases with no gene match: 6. The CDR3 is 13 amino acids. The CDR3 DNA is TGTGCCAGCAATCTAGCGGACCGCTACGAGCAGTACTTC. Encoded protein: CASNLADRYEQYF.

This chain connects TRBV5-4 to TRBJ2-1; 13 nucleotides agree with TRBD2. This CDR3 is 16 amino acids long. Germline-derived CDR1 and CDR2 are SGHNT and YYREEE (reference sequence). With V trimmed by 2 bases and J by 9 bases, 8 bases remained unmatched. The CDR3 here is CASSFGLAGVSAEQFF. The CDR3 DNA is TGTGCCAGCAGCTTCGGACTAGCGGGAGTGAGCGCTGAGCAGTTCTTC.

The V and J genes are TRBV11-2 and TRBJ2-1; weak D call: TRBD2 (6 bases). Germline lookup yields CDR1 SGHAT and CDR2 FQNNGV. The CDR3 runs to 15 residues. V was cut by 1 base and J by 9 bases, with 16 bases left in between. CDR3 bases: TGTGCCAGCAGCTTAGGGGACTCCATACCGGGTGAGCAGTTCTTC. It is translated as CASSLGDSIPGEQFF. Variable domain in full (rest from reference TRBV11-2 and TRBJ2-1): EAGVAQSPRYKIIEKRQSVAFWCNPISGHATLYWYQQILGQGPKLLIQFQNNGVVDDSQLPKDRFSAERLKGVDSTLKIQPAKLEDSAVYLCASSLGDSIPGEQFFGPGTRLTVL.

The rearrangement joins TRBV28 to TRBJ2-7; D gene unclear. The CDR3 is 14 amino acids. Germline V gene sequence: CDR1 MDHEN, CDR2 SYDVKM. Trimming stripped 5 bases from V and 4 bases from J, with 15 bases between. The CDR3 DNA reads as TGTGCCAGCAGTCTCAAAAGGGATCGGTACGAGCAGTACTTC. Protein sequence: CASSLKRDRYEQYF.

This clone was found many times. The J gene is TRBJ2-3, the V gene TRBV30, with 9 bases fitting TRBD1. Per germline, CDR1 GTSNPN and CDR2 SVGIG (reference sequence). The length of the CDR3 is 18 residues. V was clipped by 3 bases and J by 6 bases; unmatched bases: 19. CDR3 nucleotides: TGTGCCTGGAGCCCGGGACAGGGAAGGAATAGCGGAGGGGATACGCAGTATTTT. Translated, it gives CAWSPGQGRNSGGDTQYF.

This chain joins TRBV27 and TRBJ2-3; the D gene is possibly TRBD2 (5 bases). Germline CDR1 is MNHEY and CDR2 is SMNVEV (reference sequence). Trimming removed 2 bases at V and 2 bases at J, with 8 bases between. This CDR3 is 14 amino acids long. DNA of the CDR3: TGTGCCAGCAGTTTAATGAGGGACACAGATACGCAGTATTTT. Protein sequence: CASSLMRDTDTQYF.

This clone has just one count. This specimen includes other DNA sequences encoding the same CDR3. The chain carries TRBV6-5 and TRBJ1-2; D perhaps matches TRBD1 (5 bases). The CDR3 extends over 14 amino acids. Germline assignment: CDR1 MNHEY and CDR2 SVGAGI. Trimming pared 2 bases from V and 2 bases from J, leaving 9 bases between. The CDR3 DNA follows: TGTGCCAGCAGTTACCGTGCAGGGAACTATGGCTACACCTTC. Its translation: CASSYRAGNYGYTF.